The next 32 T cell receptor beta chains were all read from a single sample in a study of T cell repertoires in cytomegalovirus infection. In TCRdb, the reads were re-called with MiXCR into one record per CDR3 protein. Counted here are fewer than 900,000 distinct CDR3 sequences, around 29% occurring once; the ten biggest clones make up 10% to 15%. Which antigens these TCRs recognize remains unknown. Sequenced material: cultured CD8+ T cells from PBMCs, taken from culture after CMV antigen stimulation. The receptors were sampled from a human donor in good health (CMV status not recorded). Some clones in this sample may be carry-over from other donors' samples.

The V and J genes are TRBV6-1 and TRBJ2-1, with D maybe TRBD1 (5 bases). The CDR3 has 13 residues. The V and J ends lost 5 bases and 7 bases respectively, with 12 bases between them. Germline CDR1 is MNHNS and CDR2 is SASEGT. CDR3 residues: CASSFDSRNEQFF. The CDR3 DNA sequence: TGTGCCAGCAGTTTCGACAGTAGGAATGAGCAGTTCTTC.

This clonotype was counted at least ten times. The gene calls are TRBV4-3 and TRBJ1-4; a possible D gene is TRBD1 (6 bases). In germline, CDR1 is LGHNA, CDR2 YSLEER. This CDR3 contains 17 residues. V shed 0 bases and J shed 6 bases, with 17 bases lying between them. CDR3 protein: CASSQDVKGGVDEKLFF. CDR3 nucleotides: TGCGCCAGCAGCCAAGACGTGAAGGGGGGGGTCGATGAAAAACTGTTTTTT.

This rearrangement joins TRBV7-8 to TRBJ1-1, with D maybe TRBD1 (5 bases). The CDR3 runs to 15 residues. The germline V gene encodes CDR1 SGHVS and CDR2 FQNEAQ. Trimming shortened V by 5 bases and J by 4 bases, and 17 bases separated the two germline ends. CDR3 amino acids: CASSLGRPGGTEAFF. Written as DNA, the CDR3 is TGTGCCAGCAGCCTGGGACGTCCTGGGGGCACTGAAGCTTTCTTT.

Ten or more counts support this clonotype. The V and J genes are TRBV7-6 and TRBJ1-2; TRBD1 aligns across 10 bases. J was trimmed by 6 bases and V by 3 bases; bases with no gene match: 7. The CDR3 totals 15 residues. Germline CDR1 reads SGHVS; CDR2 reads FNYEAQ. The CDR3 sequence: CASSLTGTGVDGYTF. In DNA form, the CDR3 reads TGTGCCAGCAGCTTGACCGGGACAGGGGTGGATGGCTACACCTTC.

The chain links TRBV7-9 to TRBJ2-2; D might be TRBD1 (6 bases). Trimming left V 4 bases short and J 0 bases short, with 12 bases between. CDR3 size: 16 residues. CDR1 is SEHNR and CDR2 is FQNEAQ in the germline V gene (reference sequence). The CDR3 DNA reads as TGTGCCAGCAGCTCCGGGACAAACGCGAACACCGGGGAGCTGTTTTTT. It codes for CASSSGTNANTGELFF. The variable domain in full, with the rest retrieved from reference TRBV7-9 and TRBJ2-2, is DTGVSQNPRHKITKRGQNVTFRCDPISEHNRLYWYRQTLGQGPEFLTYFQNEAQLEKSRLLSDRFSAERPKGSFSTLEIQRTEQGDSAMYLCASSSGTNANTGELFFGEGSRLTVL.

V is TRBV4-3 and J is TRBJ2-2, with D tentatively TRBD1 (6 bases). Trimming shortened V by 1 base and J by 3 bases, and 12 bases separated the two germline ends. The CDR3 has 16 residues. Germline assignment: CDR1 LGHNA and CDR2 YSLEER. Written as DNA, the CDR3 is TGCGCCAGCAGCCAAGTAAACAGGGCAGACACCGGGGAGCTGTTTTTT. Translation: CASSQVNRADTGELFF.

This clonotype was seen many times. At one end the junction does not follow the germline gene, possibly because of a read error. The rearrangement links TRBV4-3 to TRBJ1-2, with D maybe TRBD1 (5 bases). Germline CDR1 is LGHNA and CDR2 is YSLEER. This CDR3 has 12 residues. CDR3 sequence (DNA): TGTGCCAGCAGTCAGGGACTATATGGCTACACCTTC. Translating it yields CASSQGLYGYTF.

This clonotype appeared a few times. The CDR3 DNA follows: TGTGCCAGCAGTGAAGGGGGACAGCCAGATACGCAGTATTTT. Translated, it gives CASSEGGQPDTQYF. This chain links TRBV6-1 with TRBJ2-3, with 7 bases aligning to TRBD1. CDR1 and CDR2 (germline): MNHNS, SASEGT. The CDR3 totals 14 residues. V trimming: 1 base; J trimming: 4 bases; junction bases outside the gene matches: 2.

This clonotype came up a few times. The rearrangement links TRBV9 to TRBJ2-1, with 7 bases aligning to TRBD2. CDR1 is SGDLS, CDR2 YYNGEE, per germline. The J segment lost 7 bases and the V segment lost 3 bases, leaving 10 bases of the junction unmatched. The CDR3 covers 15 residues. CDR3 region: CASSAAGKGGNEQFF. In DNA form, the CDR3 reads TGTGCCAGCAGCGCCGCGGGTAAGGGAGGGAATGAGCAGTTCTTC.

The table lists this clonotype with many counts. J is TRBJ1-1 and V is TRBV7-8; the D gene is possibly TRBD1 (5 bases). Trimming removed 5 bases from V and 1 base from J, with 14 bases in between. Germline loops: CDR1 SGHVS, CDR2 FQNEAQ. This CDR3 spans 15 amino acids. CDR3 in amino acids: CASSPVVGGNTEAFF. As DNA, the CDR3 is TGTGCCAGCAGCCCAGTCGTCGGGGGGAACACTGAAGCTTTCTTT. The full variable domain, rest sourced from reference TRBV7-8 and TRBJ1-1, is GAGVSQSPRYKVAKRGQDVALRCDPISGHVSLFWYQQALGQGPEFLTYFQNEAQLDKSGLPSDRFFAERPEGSVSTLKIQRTQQEDSAVYLCASSPVVGGNTEAFFGQGTRLTVV.

This clonotype occurred many times. The V and J genes are TRBV5-1 and TRBJ2-1, with a weak D call TRBD1 (5 bases). V lost 4 bases and J 4 bases, leaving 12 bases between the germline ends. There are 14 residues in the CDR3. Germline V gives CDR1 SGHRS, CDR2 YFSETQ. The CDR3 loop is CASSQGHKYNEQFF. The CDR3 DNA reads TGCGCCAGCAGCCAGGGCCATAAGTACAATGAGCAGTTCTTC.

Many counts were recorded for this clonotype. V is TRBV6-1 and J is TRBJ1-2; 7 positions match TRBD1. The V segment lost 3 bases and the J segment 8 bases; nucleotides outside the gene matches: 6. CDR3 length: 13 residues. From germline, CDR1 is MNHNS and CDR2 SASEGT. CDR3 amino acids: CASSDQGVGGYTF. CDR3 nucleotide sequence: TGTGCCAGCAGTGATCAGGGGGTCGGGGGCTACACCTTC.

This clonotype turned up a few times. The genes are TRBV5-4 and TRBJ2-3, with a weak D call TRBD2 (5 bases). The CDR3 is 12 amino acids. The V gene lost 4 bases and the J gene lost 5 bases, with 8 bases spanning the gap. Looked up from germline, CDR1 is SGHNT and CDR2 is YYREEE (reference sequence). CDR3 region: CASSKEGDTQYF. The CDR3 region has the DNA TGTGCCAGCAGCAAAGAGGGAGATACGCAGTATTTT.

The chain is built from TRBV19 and TRBJ2-1, with 7 bases identical to TRBD2. V gave up 2 bases and J gave up 6 bases; unmatched junction bases: 10. CDR3 size: 16 residues. Per germline, CDR1 LNHDA and CDR2 SQIVND (reference sequence). CDR3 sequence: CASSIKGRGDLNEQFF. CDR3 DNA sequence: TGTGCCAGTAGTATAAAGGGACGGGGGGACCTCAATGAGCAGTTCTTC.

The chain is built from TRBV7-3 and TRBJ2-3; the match to TRBD2 covers 14 bases. This CDR3 has 17 amino acids. Germline CDR1 is SGHTA and CDR2 is FQGTGA. The junction had 8 bases not matched to a gene; V was cut back by 4 bases and J by 5 bases. This chain's CDR3 is CASSSGLAGALGDTQYF. Here the CDR3 DNA reads TGTGCCAGCAGCTCGGGACTAGCGGGGGCTTTGGGAGATACGCAGTATTTT.

About this clonotype: A single base separates this from a much larger clone, so it may be a read error. The chain is built from TRBV7-1 and TRBJ2-5; D is tentatively TRBD1 or TRBD2 (5 bases each). TRBV7-1 is an open reading frame whose function is uncertain. V dropped 5 bases and J dropped 5 bases, with 15 bases sitting between them. The CDR3 totals 14 residues. The CDR3 region is CASSRDLTIETQYF. The CDR3 DNA follows: TGTGCCAGCAGCCGGGACCTCACCATCGAGACCCAGTACTTC.

The CDR3 sequence is CATSGVGTYNEQFF. DNA of the CDR3: TGTGCCACCAGTGGTGTGGGGACCTACAATGAGCAGTTCTTC. This chain connects TRBV24-1 to TRBJ2-1; D not resolved. Trimming shortened V by 5 bases and J by 2 bases, and 9 bases separated the two germline ends. The CDR3 runs 14 residues. Germline CDR1 reads KGHDR; CDR2 reads SFDVKD.

The chain is built from TRBV28 and TRBJ2-2; the match to TRBD1 covers 9 bases. Germline V CDR1 and CDR2: MDHEN, SYDVKM. The CDR3 extends over 17 amino acids. V lost 2 bases and J lost 5; bases outside the gene matches: 9. As DNA, the CDR3 is TGTGCCAGCAGTTTACGCAGGACAGGGGATGTGACCGGGGAGCTGTTTTTT. The encoded protein is CASSLRRTGDVTGELFF.

This clonotype was observed many times. The rearrangement links TRBV12-3 or TRBV12-4 to TRBJ1-4; D remains ambiguous. V was cut by 4 bases and J by 4 bases, with 10 bases left in between. The CDR3 sequence is 14 residues long. The CDR3 sequence is CASSSTVINEKLFF. In nucleotides, the CDR3 is TGTGCCAGCAGTTCCACAGTTATTAATGAAAAACTGTTTTTT.

This clonotype was seen a handful of times. The chain joins TRBV6-2 or TRBV6-3 to TRBJ1-4; the D is unclear. CDR1 MNHEY and CDR2 SVGEGT come from the germline V gene. CDR3 length: 13 residues. Deletions cut 10 bases from V and 5 bases from J, with 14 bases between. CDR3 nucleotides: TGTGCCACGACGAGGGCGTTAAATGAAAAACTGTTTTTT. Translated: CATTRALNEKLFF.

This clonotype was counted only a few times. The V and J genes are TRBV7-9 and TRBJ2-7; 10 bases line up with TRBD1. V was clipped by 5 bases and J by 0 bases; unmatched bases: 7. Germline loops: CDR1 SEHNR, CDR2 FQNEAQ (reference sequence). The CDR3 spans 16 residues. CDR3 DNA: TGTGCCAGCAGCCCAAGGGACAGGGGTTTCTCCTACGAGCAGTACTTC. Protein sequence: CASSPRDRGFSYEQYF.

This sequence joins TRBV27 and TRBJ1-5; the D is unclear. The V gene lost 0 bases and the J gene lost 5 bases, with 11 bases spanning the gap. Germline values: CDR1 MNHEY, CDR2 SMNVEV (reference sequence). This CDR3 has 15 residues. This chain's CDR3 is CASSLSKRRDQPQHF. CDR3 DNA sequence: TGTGCCAGCAGTTTATCAAAGAGGCGGGATCAGCCCCAGCATTTT.

The chain recombines TRBV19 with TRBJ2-3, with 9 bases matching TRBD1. V was pared by 4 bases and J by 0 bases, with 11 bases of the junction left unmatched. Germline CDR1 and CDR2: LNHDA and SQIVND (reference sequence). This CDR3 comprises 18 residues. CDR3 in DNA: TGTGCCAGTAGTACCAGATTGAGGACAGGGGATAGCACAGATACGCAGTATTTT. It codes for CASSTRLRTGDSTDTQYF.

This clonotype was detected a few times. This chain links TRBV7-3 with TRBJ2-5; D might be TRBD2 (6 bases). Trimming left V 8 bases short and J 0 bases short, with 16 bases between. CDR1 is SGHTA and CDR2 is FQGTGA in the germline V gene. This CDR3 is built from 15 residues. CDR3 residues: CASRDSIGDQETQYF. For the CDR3, the DNA is TGTGCCAGCCGGGACTCGATCGGGGACCAAGAGACCCAGTACTTC. The whole variable domain, remainder taken from reference TRBV7-3 and TRBJ2-5, is GAGVSQTPSNKVTEKGKYVELRCDPISGHTALYWYRQSLGQGPEFLIYFQGTGAADDSGLPNDRFFAVRPEGSVSTLKIQRTERGDSAVYLCASRDSIGDQETQYFGPGTRLLVL.

This clonotype was seen a few times. This sequence joins TRBV7-2 and TRBJ1-1; 8 nucleotides align to TRBD1. The CDR3 totals 16 residues. Germline CDR1 SGHTA, CDR2 FQGNSA. With 2 bases clipped from V and 10 bases from J, the junction kept 15 bases outside the gene matches. CDR3 loop: CASSLPGGFIQGGAFF. In DNA, the CDR3 is TGTGCCAGCAGCTTACCTGGGGGGTTCATACAGGGGGGAGCTTTCTTT.

The V gene is TRBV20-1, the J gene TRBJ2-6; D possibly corresponds to TRBD2 (6 bases). The CDR3 has 19 residues. With 0 bases removed from V and 0 bases from J, the gap between germline ends came to 18 bases. Germline values: CDR1 DFQATT, CDR2 SNEGSKA (reference sequence). The CDR3, as DNA: TGCAGTGCTAGAGATCCAGACCCAAGGGGACTCTCTGGGGCCAACGTCCTGACTTTC. Residues: CSARDPDPRGLSGANVLTF.

The sample holds a few counts of this clonotype. The chain employs TRBV7-2 and TRBJ1-6; D gene unclear. The CDR3 spans 15 residues. V was pared by 1 base and J by 10 bases, with 14 bases between. Germline CDR1 and CDR2: SGHTA and FQGNSA. Here the CDR3 DNA reads TGTGCCAGCAGCTTAGAAGCCAGCGGCCGCTCACCCCTCCACTTT. Protein: CASSLEASGRSPLHF.

Only a few counts were recorded for this clonotype. This sequence joins TRBV6-2 or TRBV6-3 and TRBJ2-1, with TRBD1 matching 7 bases. This CDR3 is 19 amino acids long. V shed 4 bases and J 0 bases; nucleotides not matched to a gene: 15. Germline V lookup: CDR1 MNHEY, CDR2 SVGEGT. CDR3: CASSSSYRGATSSYNEQFF. The CDR3 DNA reads TGTGCCAGCAGTTCCTCCTACAGGGGCGCCACCAGCTCCTACAATGAGCAGTTCTTC.

The chain is built from TRBV27 and TRBJ1-1; 10 bases line up with TRBD1. The junction had 6 bases not matched to a gene; V was cut back by 7 bases and J by 10 bases. This CDR3 contains 12 residues. Germline V gives CDR1 MNHEY, CDR2 SMNVEV (reference sequence). This chain's CDR3 is CASTPGQGVAFF. The CDR3 nucleotides are TGTGCCAGCACGCCTGGACAGGGGGTAGCTTTCTTT.

This chain's CDR3 is CASIPDSRTEAFF. The CDR3 DNA follows: TGTGCCAGTATACCGGACAGTCGAACTGAAGCTTTCTTT. The chain links TRBV19 to TRBJ1-1; D is perhaps TRBD1 (6 bases). The CDR3 is 13 residues long. Germline CDR1 LNHDA, CDR2 SQIVND (reference sequence). Between the trimmed V and J ends, which lost 7 bases and 5 bases, there was a span of 14 bases.

The chain uses TRBV3-1 and TRBJ1-1, with D maybe TRBD1 (5 bases). Trimming pared 4 bases from V and 0 bases from J, leaving 15 bases between. The CDR3 is made up of 16 amino acids. CDR1 is LGHDT, CDR2 YNNKEL, per germline (reference sequence). The CDR3 nucleotides are TGTGCCAGCAGCCTCCGGGACCGCTACATGAACACTGAAGCTTTCTTT. Amino acids: CASSLRDRYMNTEAFF.

This clonotype was observed at least ten times. J is TRBJ1-4 and V is TRBV7-9; D gene unclear. This CDR3 has 16 amino acids. Germline V gives CDR1 SEHNR, CDR2 FQNEAQ (reference sequence). The ends were cut back, 3 bases at V and 6 bases at J, with 17 bases in the middle. CDR3 region: CASSFIEQLGDEKLFF. In nucleotides, the CDR3 is TGTGCCAGCAGCTTCATAGAACAGCTGGGTGATGAAAAACTGTTTTTT.